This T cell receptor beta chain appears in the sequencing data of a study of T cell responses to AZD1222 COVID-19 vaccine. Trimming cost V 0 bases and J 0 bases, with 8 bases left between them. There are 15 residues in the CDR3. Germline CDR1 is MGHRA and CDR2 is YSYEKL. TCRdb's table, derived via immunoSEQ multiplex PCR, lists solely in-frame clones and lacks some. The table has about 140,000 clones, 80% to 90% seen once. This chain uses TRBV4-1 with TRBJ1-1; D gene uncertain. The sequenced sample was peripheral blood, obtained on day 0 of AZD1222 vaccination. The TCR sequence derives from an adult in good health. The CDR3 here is CASSQDPDMNTEAFF. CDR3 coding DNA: TGCGCCAGCAGCCAAGACCCAGATATGAACACTGAAGCTTTCTTT.